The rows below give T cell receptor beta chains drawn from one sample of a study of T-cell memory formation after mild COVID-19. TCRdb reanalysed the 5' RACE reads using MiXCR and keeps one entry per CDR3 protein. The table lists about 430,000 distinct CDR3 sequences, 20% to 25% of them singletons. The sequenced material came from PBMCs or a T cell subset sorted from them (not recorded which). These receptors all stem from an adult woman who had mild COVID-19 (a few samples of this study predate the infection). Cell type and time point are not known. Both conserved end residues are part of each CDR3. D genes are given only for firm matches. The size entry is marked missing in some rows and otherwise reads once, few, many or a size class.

CDR3aa: CASSLVRPGTVLSGANVLTF; CDR3nt: TGTGCCAGCAGCTTAGTGAGGCCCGGGACAGTCCTCTCTGGGGCCAACGTCCTGACTTTC; j_gene: TRBJ2-6; d_gene: TRBD1; abundance: few; v_gene: TRBV7-8
CDR3aa: CASSRMAGGLKTQYF; CDR3nt: TGTGCCAGTAGTCGCATGGCGGGGGGGCTGAAGACCCAGTACTTC; j_gene: TRBJ2-5; d_gene: TRBD2; abundance: NA; v_gene: TRBV19
CDR3aa: CSVEGDRDAYNEQFF; CDR3nt: TGCAGCGTTGAGGGGGACAGGGATGCCTACAATGAGCAGTTCTTC; j_gene: TRBJ2-1; d_gene: TRBD1; abundance: NA; v_gene: TRBV29-1
CDR3aa: CASSLAWHGTQYF; CDR3nt: TGCGCCAGCAGCTTGGCCTGGCATGGAACGCAGTATTTT; j_gene: TRBJ2-3; d_gene: NA; abundance: few; v_gene: TRBV5-1
CDR3aa: CASSQVAGGRYEQYF; CDR3nt: TGCGCCAGCAGCCAAGTCGCGGGGGGCCGCTACGAGCAGTACTTC; j_gene: TRBJ2-7; d_gene: TRBD2; abundance: few; v_gene: TRBV4-1
CDR3aa: CSVEDRNENTEAFF; CDR3nt: TGCAGCGTTGAAGATCGGAATGAGAACACTGAAGCTTTCTTT; j_gene: TRBJ1-1; d_gene: NA; abundance: NA; v_gene: TRBV29-1
CDR3aa: CASSKGVWNEQFF; CDR3nt: TGTGCCAGCTCCAAGGGGGTGTGGAATGAGCAGTTCTTC; j_gene: TRBJ2-1; d_gene: NA; abundance: once; v_gene: TRBV6-5
CDR3aa: CASSYSTGHPSYYGYTF; CDR3nt: TGTGCCAGCAGTTACTCGACCGGCCACCCTAGTTACTATGGCTACACCTTC; j_gene: TRBJ1-2; d_gene: NA; abundance: NA; v_gene: TRBV6-5
CDR3aa: CASRVLGGGASEQYF; CDR3nt: TGTGCCAGCAGGGTTCTCGGCGGGGGGGCGAGTGAGCAGTACTTC; j_gene: TRBJ2-7; d_gene: TRBD2; abundance: NA; v_gene: TRBV12-3/TRBV12-4
CDR3aa: CASRPDGYGYTF; CDR3nt: TGTGCCAGCAGGCCTGACGGCTATGGCTACACCTTC; j_gene: TRBJ1-2; d_gene: NA; abundance: once; v_gene: TRBV25-1
CDR3aa: CASSPKQGPYGYTF; CDR3nt: TGTGCCAGCTCACCGAAACAGGGACCGTATGGCTACACCTTC; j_gene: TRBJ1-2; d_gene: NA; abundance: NA; v_gene: TRBV18
CDR3aa: CATSPLAGGRGEQFF; CDR3nt: TGTGCCACCAGTCCCCTAGCGGGGGGGCGTGGTGAGCAGTTCTTC; j_gene: TRBJ2-1; d_gene: TRBD2; abundance: NA; v_gene: TRBV15
CDR3aa: CSAREPGWGSTGELFF; CDR3nt: TGCAGTGCTAGAGAGCCGGGATGGGGGTCCACCGGGGAGCTGTTTTTT; j_gene: TRBJ2-2; d_gene: NA; abundance: once; v_gene: TRBV20-1
CDR3aa: CASSDTSGTRTDTQYF; CDR3nt: TGTGCCAGCAGCGACACTAGCGGGACCCGCACAGATACGCAGTATTTT; j_gene: TRBJ2-3; d_gene: TRBD2; abundance: NA; v_gene: TRBV7-8
CDR3aa: CASSVDGNTEAFF; CDR3nt: TGTGCCAGCAGCGTAGACGGGAACACTGAAGCTTTCTTT; j_gene: TRBJ1-1; d_gene: NA; abundance: many; v_gene: TRBV9
CDR3aa: CASSLVGTNEKLFF; CDR3nt: TGTGCCAGCAGCTTAGTTGGGACTAATGAAAAACTGTTTTTT; j_gene: TRBJ1-4; d_gene: NA; abundance: few; v_gene: TRBV7-9
CDR3aa: CASSYAGGSPGANVLTF; CDR3nt: TGTGCCAGCAGTTACGCAGGGGGGAGTCCTGGGGCCAACGTCCTGACTTTC; j_gene: TRBJ2-6; d_gene: NA; abundance: few; v_gene: TRBV6-6
CDR3aa: CSAREVTGGKNEQFF; CDR3nt: TGCAGTGCTAGAGAGGTGACAGGGGGCAAAAATGAGCAGTTCTTC; j_gene: TRBJ2-1; d_gene: TRBD1; abundance: few; v_gene: TRBV20-1
CDR3aa: CASSLLAGQGYTGELFF; CDR3nt: TGTGCCAGCAGCTTATTAGCGGGACAGGGCTACACCGGGGAGCTGTTTTTT; j_gene: TRBJ2-2; d_gene: NA; abundance: few; v_gene: TRBV7-9
CDR3aa: CASMWERGGGEQFF; CDR3nt: TGTGCCAGTATGTGGGAGCGGGGGGGCGGTGAGCAGTTCTTC; j_gene: TRBJ2-1; d_gene: TRBD2; abundance: NA; v_gene: TRBV6-1
CDR3aa: CASSTGLAYNEQFF; CDR3nt: TGTGCCAGTAGTACCGGACTAGCGTACAATGAGCAGTTCTTC; j_gene: TRBJ2-1; d_gene: TRBD2; abundance: NA; v_gene: TRBV19
CDR3aa: CASSSARGGEQYF; CDR3nt: TGTGCCAGCAGCTCCGCAAGGGGGGGCGAGCAGTACTTC; j_gene: TRBJ2-7; d_gene: NA; abundance: NA; v_gene: TRBV7-9
CDR3aa: CASSSTGALGEKLFF; CDR3nt: TGTGCCAGCAGCTCTACCGGGGCACTTGGCGAAAAACTGTTTTTT; j_gene: TRBJ1-4; d_gene: NA; abundance: NA; v_gene: TRBV13
CDR3aa: CASNQGGANEWQFF; CDR3nt: TGTGCCAGCAACCAGGGGGGAGCCAATGAGTGGCAGTTCTTC; j_gene: TRBJ2-1; d_gene: NA; abundance: NA; v_gene: TRBV7-9
CDR3aa: CASSLGQGTIGTQYF; CDR3nt: TGCGCCAGCAGCTTGGGACAGGGTACGATCGGTACGCAGTATTTT; j_gene: TRBJ2-3; d_gene: TRBD1; abundance: many; v_gene: TRBV5-1
CDR3aa: CATSRGLAGHQFF; CDR3nt: TGTGCCACCAGCAGAGGACTAGCGGGACATCAGTTCTTC; j_gene: TRBJ2-1; d_gene: TRBD2; abundance: NA; v_gene: TRBV15
CDR3aa: CASSFYGDVREQYF; CDR3nt: TGTGCCAGCAGCTTTTACGGGGACGTAAGGGAGCAGTACTTC; j_gene: TRBJ2-7; d_gene: NA; abundance: NA; v_gene: TRBV11-2
CDR3aa: CASSPVDRGIPYEQYF; CDR3nt: TGTGCCAGCAGTCCCGTGGACAGGGGGATACCCTACGAGCAGTACTTC; j_gene: TRBJ2-7; d_gene: TRBD1; abundance: NA; v_gene: TRBV12-3/TRBV12-4
CDR3aa: CASSSPTPYEQYF; CDR3nt: TGTGCCAGCAGTTCTCCGACCCCCTACGAGCAGTACTTC; j_gene: TRBJ2-7; d_gene: NA; abundance: NA; v_gene: TRBV6-2/TRBV6-3
CDR3aa: CSAPENTGELFF; CDR3nt: TGCAGTGCTCCCGAGAACACCGGGGAGCTGTTTTTT; j_gene: TRBJ2-2; d_gene: NA; abundance: few; v_gene: TRBV20-1
CDR3aa: CAISDNGRSGGFYEQYF; CDR3nt: TGTGCCATCAGTGATAATGGCAGGAGCGGGGGTTTCTACGAGCAGTACTTC; j_gene: TRBJ2-7; d_gene: TRBD2; abundance: few; v_gene: TRBV10-3
CDR3aa: CASSLAVRGSGNTIYF; CDR3nt: TGCGCCAGCAGCTTGGCCGTCCGGGGATCTGGAAACACCATATATTTT; j_gene: TRBJ1-3; d_gene: NA; abundance: NA; v_gene: TRBV5-1
CDR3aa: CASSPQSRLAGGPTDTQYF; CDR3nt: TGTGCCAGCAGCCCCCAGTCTAGGCTAGCGGGGGGGCCGACAGATACGCAGTATTTT; j_gene: TRBJ2-3; d_gene: TRBD2; abundance: NA; v_gene: TRBV7-3
CDR3aa: CSTLGGSSNTEAFF; CDR3nt: TGCAGCACCTTAGGGGGGTCTTCGAACACTGAAGCTTTCTTT; j_gene: TRBJ1-1; d_gene: NA; abundance: few; v_gene: TRBV29-1
CDR3aa: CATQLSGQQFF; CDR3nt: TGTGCCACCCAGCTAAGCGGGCAACAGTTCTTC; j_gene: TRBJ2-1; d_gene: NA; abundance: NA; v_gene: TRBV24-1
CDR3aa: CATSNGRGRETQYF; CDR3nt: TGTGCCACATCAAACGGCAGGGGGCGGGAGACCCAGTACTTC; j_gene: TRBJ2-5; d_gene: TRBD1; abundance: NA; v_gene: TRBV10-3
CDR3aa: CASSPPAGARNTIYF; CDR3nt: TGTGCCAGCTCACCACCCGCAGGGGCAAGAAACACCATATATTTT; j_gene: TRBJ1-3; d_gene: NA; abundance: once; v_gene: TRBV18
CDR3aa: CASSLEGGTIQETQYF; CDR3nt: TGTGCCAGCAGCTTAGAGGGGGGGACTATCCAAGAGACCCAGTACTTC; j_gene: TRBJ2-5; d_gene: NA; abundance: NA; v_gene: TRBV7-9
CDR3aa: CSARAGRGTYEQYF; CDR3nt: TGCAGTGCTAGAGCCGGGAGGGGTACCTACGAGCAGTACTTC; j_gene: TRBJ2-7; d_gene: TRBD2; abundance: NA; v_gene: TRBV20-1
CDR3aa: CASSLGQGGLAGGYEQFF; CDR3nt: TGTGCCAGCAGCTTGGGGCAGGGTGGACTAGCGGGGGGTTATGAGCAGTTCTTC; j_gene: TRBJ2-1; d_gene: TRBD2; abundance: few; v_gene: TRBV5-5
CDR3aa: CASSEFGVYEQYF; CDR3nt: TGTGCCAGCAGTGAATTCGGGGTCTACGAGCAGTACTTC; j_gene: TRBJ2-7; d_gene: NA; abundance: few; v_gene: TRBV25-1
CDR3aa: CASSPGRQGNQPQHF; CDR3nt: TGCGCCAGCAGCCCGGGGAGGCAGGGAAATCAGCCCCAGCATTTT; j_gene: TRBJ1-5; d_gene: NA; abundance: NA; v_gene: TRBV5-1
CDR3aa: CSVLWGNTEAFF; CDR3nt: TGCAGCGTGCTCTGGGGAAACACTGAAGCTTTCTTT; j_gene: TRBJ1-1; d_gene: NA; abundance: NA; v_gene: TRBV29-1
CDR3aa: CASRVGSSYNEQFF; CDR3nt: TGCGCCAGCAGGGTAGGTAGCTCCTACAATGAGCAGTTCTTC; j_gene: TRBJ2-1; d_gene: NA; abundance: few; v_gene: TRBV4-1
CDR3aa: CASSFRLGYQETQYF; CDR3nt: TGTGCCAGCAGCTTTAGATTAGGGTACCAAGAGACCCAGTACTTC; j_gene: TRBJ2-5; d_gene: NA; abundance: NA; v_gene: TRBV12-3/TRBV12-4
CDR3aa: CASSLGASGGKRETQYF; CDR3nt: TGTGCCAGCAGCCTCGGGGCTAGCGGGGGGAAACGAGAGACCCAGTACTTC; j_gene: TRBJ2-5; d_gene: TRBD2; abundance: few; v_gene: TRBV7-3
CDR3aa: CASSFSGGMGTDTQYF; CDR3nt: TGTGCCAGCAGCTTTAGCGGGGGGATGGGCACAGATACGCAGTATTTT; j_gene: TRBJ2-3; d_gene: TRBD2; abundance: NA; v_gene: TRBV11-2
CDR3aa: CASRDRGYEQYF; CDR3nt: TGCGCCAGCAGAGACCGGGGCTACGAGCAGTACTTC; j_gene: TRBJ2-7; d_gene: NA; abundance: NA; v_gene: TRBV5-1
CDR3aa: CSVVSAKANTEAFF; CDR3nt: TGCAGCGTTGTCAGTGCCAAGGCGAACACTGAAGCTTTCTTT; j_gene: TRBJ1-1; d_gene: NA; abundance: NA; v_gene: TRBV29-1
CDR3aa: CASSRTDKAETQYF; CDR3nt: TGCGCCAGCAGTCGCACAGATAAGGCGGAGACCCAGTACTTC; j_gene: TRBJ2-5; d_gene: NA; abundance: few; v_gene: TRBV5-1
CDR3aa: CASSYLGQGAGYGYTF; CDR3nt: TGTGCCAGCAGCTACCTCGGACAGGGGGCAGGGTATGGCTACACCTTC; j_gene: TRBJ1-2; d_gene: TRBD1; abundance: NA; v_gene: TRBV7-8
CDR3aa: CSVRGVSGSWANVLTF; CDR3nt: TGCAGCGTAAGGGGTGTATCAGGCTCTTGGGCCAACGTCCTGACTTTC; j_gene: TRBJ2-6; d_gene: NA; abundance: many; v_gene: TRBV29-1